A selection of T cell receptor beta chains follows, all from one sample in a study of blood T cell repertoires in COVID-19. The data were produced by immunoSEQ multiplex PCR, yet TCRdb's version contains in-frame clones alone and is incomplete. In the table there are 210,000 or so clones, 83% of which are singletons. The sequencing input was PBMCs or T cells enriched from blood (not recorded which). These receptors originate from a woman aged 50 to 65 who had been exposed to COVID-19. Both conserved end residues are part of each CDR3. Each record gives: CDR3 protein, CDR3 DNA, J gene, clone size, D gene, V gene. A D gene is named only where the DNA matches it firmly. Clone size is given for some rows only: seen once, a few or many times, or a class if the clone is expanded.

CDR3 protein: CASSMGRGPREEAFF; CDR3 DNA: TGTGCCAGTAGTATGGGCCGGGGCCCGCGGGAGGAAGCTTTCTTT; J gene: TRBJ1-1; clone size: NA; D gene: NA; V gene: TRBV19
CDR3 protein: CAISGPQGLPYEQYF; CDR3 DNA: TGTGCCATCAGTGGGCCACAGGGTTTACCCTACGAGCAGTACTTC; J gene: TRBJ2-7; clone size: NA; D gene: NA; V gene: TRBV10-3
CDR3 protein: CASSRGGPTGGETQYF; CDR3 DNA: TGTGCCAGCAGCCGAGGCGGTCCAACGGGGGGTGAGACCCAGTACTTC; J gene: TRBJ2-5; clone size: NA; D gene: TRBD2; V gene: TRBV7-8
CDR3 protein: CATGTSGNEETQYF; CDR3 DNA: TGTGCCACCGGGACTAGCGGAAACGAAGAGACCCAGTACTTC; J gene: TRBJ2-5; clone size: NA; D gene: TRBD2; V gene: TRBV10-3
CDR3 protein: CSASRESDTDTQYF; CDR3 DNA: TGCAGTGCTAGTCGGGAGTCTGACACAGATACGCAGTATTTT; J gene: TRBJ2-3; clone size: NA; D gene: NA; V gene: TRBV20-1
CDR3 protein: CASSVRTSGTDTQYF; CDR3 DNA: TGTGCCAGCAGCGTTCGCACTAGCGGCACAGATACGCAGTATTTT; J gene: TRBJ2-3; clone size: NA; D gene: TRBD2; V gene: TRBV7-3
CDR3 protein: CASSSDRGGETQYF; CDR3 DNA: TGTGCCAGCAGTTCGGACAGGGGGGGAGAGACCCAGTACTTC; J gene: TRBJ2-5; clone size: NA; D gene: TRBD1; V gene: TRBV2
CDR3 protein: CASSKGGGRHEKLFF; CDR3 DNA: TGTGCCAGTAGCAAAGGGGGGGGCCGGCACGAAAAACTGTTTTTT; J gene: TRBJ1-4; clone size: NA; D gene: NA; V gene: TRBV19
CDR3 protein: CASSDMRGWGDTQYF; CDR3 DNA: TGCGCCAGCAGTGATATGCGGGGATGGGGAGATACGCAGTATTTT; J gene: TRBJ2-3; clone size: NA; D gene: NA; V gene: TRBV10-1
CDR3 protein: CASSLFGSGQGDGYTF; CDR3 DNA: TGCGCCAGCAGCTTGTTCGGGTCCGGACAGGGGGATGGCTACACCTTC; J gene: TRBJ1-2; clone size: NA; D gene: TRBD1; V gene: TRBV5-1
CDR3 protein: CASSARDRGDYGYTF; CDR3 DNA: TGCGCCAGCAGTGCCCGGGACAGGGGAGACTATGGCTACACCTTC; J gene: TRBJ1-2; clone size: NA; D gene: TRBD1; V gene: TRBV10-2
CDR3 protein: CASSLGVRDRGVSPLHF; CDR3 DNA: TGTGCCAGCAGCTTAGGAGTCCGGGACAGGGGGGTTTCACCCCTCCACTTT; J gene: TRBJ1-6; clone size: NA; D gene: TRBD1; V gene: TRBV11-2
CDR3 protein: CSVEAGTGGLEQYF; CDR3 DNA: TGCAGCGTTGAGGCCGGGACAGGGGGCCTCGAGCAGTACTTC; J gene: TRBJ2-7; clone size: NA; D gene: TRBD1; V gene: TRBV29-1
CDR3 protein: CASSFSRTSGGDTQYF; CDR3 DNA: TGTGCCAGCAGCTTTTCCCGGACTAGCGGGGGGGATACGCAGTATTTT; J gene: TRBJ2-3; clone size: NA; D gene: TRBD2; V gene: TRBV5-4
CDR3 protein: CASSQDNNRRVYGYTF; CDR3 DNA: TGTGCCAGCAGCCAAGATAACAACAGGCGTGTCTATGGCTACACCTTC; J gene: TRBJ1-2; clone size: NA; D gene: NA; V gene: TRBV14
CDR3 protein: CASSSHGETQYF; CDR3 DNA: TGTGCCAGCAGCTCCCACGGAGAGACCCAGTACTTC; J gene: TRBJ2-5; clone size: NA; D gene: NA; V gene: TRBV5-4
CDR3 protein: CASSPGYPEVGPYGYTF; CDR3 DNA: TGCGCCAGCAGCCCGGGGTACCCTGAGGTTGGGCCCTATGGCTACACCTTC; J gene: TRBJ1-2; clone size: NA; D gene: NA; V gene: TRBV5-1
CDR3 protein: CASSPKTGKTF; CDR3 DNA: TGTGCCAGCAGTCCCAAGACAGGCAAAACCTTC; J gene: TRBJ1-2; clone size: NA; D gene: NA; V gene: TRBV6-5
CDR3 protein: CASRPSSGQGSYTF; CDR3 DNA: TGTGCCAGCAGACCATCCTCGGGACAGGGGAGCTACACCTTC; J gene: TRBJ1-2; clone size: NA; D gene: TRBD1; V gene: TRBV7-2
CDR3 protein: CASSLVQAQDGYTF; CDR3 DNA: TGTGCCAGCAGCTTAGTCCAGGCCCAGGATGGCTACACCTTC; J gene: TRBJ1-2; clone size: NA; D gene: NA; V gene: TRBV11-2
CDR3 protein: CASSVPLGTSATNEKLFF; CDR3 DNA: TGTGCCAGCAGCGTTCCCCTAGGGACATCAGCAACTAATGAAAAACTGTTTTTT; J gene: TRBJ1-4; clone size: NA; D gene: NA; V gene: TRBV7-9
CDR3 protein: CASSLLRDRNTGELFF; CDR3 DNA: TGTGCCAGCAGCTTGTTGAGGGACAGAAACACCGGGGAGCTGTTTTTT; J gene: TRBJ2-2; clone size: NA; D gene: TRBD1; V gene: TRBV5-6
CDR3 protein: CASLRGGQGGEQYF; CDR3 DNA: TGTGCCAGCCTAAGAGGGGGACAGGGCGGCGAGCAGTACTTC; J gene: TRBJ2-7; clone size: NA; D gene: TRBD1; V gene: TRBV6-5
CDR3 protein: CASSDPGQDRRFYGYTF; CDR3 DNA: TGCGCCAGCAGTGACCCCGGACAGGATAGAAGGTTTTATGGCTACACCTTC; J gene: TRBJ1-2; clone size: NA; D gene: TRBD1; V gene: TRBV10-2
CDR3 protein: CASSPLTTGSIYEQYF; CDR3 DNA: TGCGCCAGCAGCCCCCTGACGACAGGGTCGATCTACGAGCAGTACTTC; J gene: TRBJ2-7; clone size: NA; D gene: TRBD1; V gene: TRBV4-1
CDR3 protein: CASSYVRTGGGYGYTF; CDR3 DNA: TGTGCCAGCAGTTACGTCAGGACAGGGGGAGGCTATGGCTACACCTTC; J gene: TRBJ1-2; clone size: NA; D gene: TRBD1; V gene: TRBV6-5
CDR3 protein: CASSPTRATNYGYTF; CDR3 DNA: TGTGCCAGCTCACCCACCAGGGCAACAAACTATGGCTACACCTTC; J gene: TRBJ1-2; clone size: NA; D gene: NA; V gene: TRBV18
CDR3 protein: CASSLREGQPQHF; CDR3 DNA: TGTGCCAGCAGTTTGAGGGAAGGCCAGCCCCAGCATTTT; J gene: TRBJ1-5; clone size: NA; D gene: NA; V gene: TRBV6-5
CDR3 protein: CASSLAPSGSPLHF; CDR3 DNA: TGTGCCAGCAGCTTAGCTCCATCAGGGTCCCCCCTCCACTTT; J gene: TRBJ1-6; clone size: NA; D gene: NA; V gene: TRBV7-3
CDR3 protein: CASSSIIGGQETQYF; CDR3 DNA: TGTGCCAGCAGCTCTATTATAGGCGGCCAAGAGACCCAGTACTTC; J gene: TRBJ2-5; clone size: NA; D gene: NA; V gene: TRBV11-2
CDR3 protein: CASSEQPPLQGAQGYTF; CDR3 DNA: TGTGCCAGCAGTGAACAACCACCTCTACAGGGGGCGCAGGGCTACACCTTC; J gene: TRBJ1-2; clone size: NA; D gene: TRBD1; V gene: TRBV2
CDR3 protein: CASSLQGRDEQYF; CDR3 DNA: TGCGCCAGCAGCTTGCAAGGCCGGGACGAGCAGTACTTC; J gene: TRBJ2-7; clone size: NA; D gene: NA; V gene: TRBV5-1
CDR3 protein: CASSLARFSGAGELFF; CDR3 DNA: TGTGCCAGCAGCTTAGCACGGTTCAGCGGGGCCGGGGAGCTGTTTTTT; J gene: TRBJ2-2; clone size: NA; D gene: TRBD2; V gene: TRBV7-2
CDR3 protein: CASSPPGGRIGGYTF; CDR3 DNA: TGTGCCAGCAGTCCTCCGGGGGGCCGGATTGGTGGCTACACCTTC; J gene: TRBJ1-2; clone size: NA; D gene: NA; V gene: TRBV28
CDR3 protein: CASSPAGGGETQYF; CDR3 DNA: TGTGCCAGCAGCCCAGCGGGGGGAGGAGAGACCCAGTACTTC; J gene: TRBJ2-5; clone size: NA; D gene: TRBD2; V gene: TRBV7-9
CDR3 protein: CASSPGLGVDTQYF; CDR3 DNA: TGTGCCAGCAGCCCCGGCCTCGGGGTAGATACGCAGTATTTT; J gene: TRBJ2-3; clone size: NA; D gene: NA; V gene: TRBV11-2
CDR3 protein: CASSFAFRGTSYEQYF; CDR3 DNA: TGTGCCAGCAGCTTCGCCTTTCGGGGGACCTCCTACGAGCAGTACTTC; J gene: TRBJ2-7; clone size: NA; D gene: NA; V gene: TRBV5-4
CDR3 protein: CARQQGIGTDTQYF; CDR3 DNA: TGTGCCCGCCAACAGGGGATCGGCACAGATACGCAGTATTTT; J gene: TRBJ2-3; clone size: NA; D gene: TRBD1; V gene: TRBV2
CDR3 protein: CASSPPGSREGYTF; CDR3 DNA: TGTGCCAGCAGCCCCCCAGGCAGCCGGGAAGGCTACACCTTC; J gene: TRBJ1-2; clone size: NA; D gene: NA; V gene: TRBV5-4
CDR3 protein: CASSLVQGGEQYF; CDR3 DNA: TGTGCCAGCAGTTTAGTGCAGGGTGGCGAGCAGTACTTC; J gene: TRBJ2-7; clone size: NA; D gene: NA; V gene: TRBV12-3/TRBV12-4
CDR3 protein: CASRRGYQETQYF; CDR3 DNA: TGTGCCAGCAGACGGGGGTACCAAGAGACCCAGTACTTC; J gene: TRBJ2-5; clone size: once; D gene: NA; V gene: TRBV7-8
CDR3 protein: CASSTKDMWTGTEAFF; CDR3 DNA: TGTGCCAGCAGCACAAAGGATATGTGGACAGGAACTGAAGCTTTCTTT; J gene: TRBJ1-1; clone size: many; D gene: TRBD1; V gene: TRBV7-8
CDR3 protein: CASWGGSGRSGELFF; CDR3 DNA: TGTGCCAGCTGGGGGGGAAGCGGAAGATCCGGGGAGCTGTTTTTT; J gene: TRBJ2-2; clone size: NA; D gene: TRBD2; V gene: TRBV7-9
CDR3 protein: CASSSGSGSAFF; CDR3 DNA: TGTGCCAGCAGTTCGGGTAGTGGGTCGGCTTTCTTT; J gene: TRBJ1-1; clone size: NA; D gene: NA; V gene: TRBV27
CDR3 protein: CASSLVMNTEAFF; CDR3 DNA: TGTGCCAGCAGTTTAGTTATGAACACTGAAGCTTTCTTT; J gene: TRBJ1-1; clone size: NA; D gene: NA; V gene: TRBV12-3/TRBV12-4
CDR3 protein: CASSPSPRTGDLAKNIQYF; CDR3 DNA: TGCGCCAGCAGCCCTTCACCCAGGACAGGGGACCTAGCCAAAAACATTCAGTACTTC; J gene: TRBJ2-4; clone size: NA; D gene: TRBD1; V gene: TRBV5-1
CDR3 protein: CASGDRGNEQYF; CDR3 DNA: TGTGCCAGCGGGGACAGGGGGAACGAGCAGTACTTC; J gene: TRBJ2-7; clone size: NA; D gene: TRBD1; V gene: TRBV25-1
CDR3 protein: CAISESTGAGEKLFF; CDR3 DNA: TGTGCCATCAGTGAGTCGACAGGGGCTGGAGAAAAACTGTTTTTT; J gene: TRBJ1-4; clone size: NA; D gene: TRBD1; V gene: TRBV10-3
CDR3 protein: CASSLGFRDGYTF; CDR3 DNA: TGTGCCAGCAGCTTAGGATTCAGGGATGGCTACACCTTC; J gene: TRBJ1-2; clone size: NA; D gene: NA; V gene: TRBV11-2
CDR3 protein: CASTVGGRGLGTEAFF; CDR3 DNA: TGTGCCAGTACCGTCGGGGGCAGGGGGCTGGGAACTGAAGCTTTCTTT; J gene: TRBJ1-1; clone size: NA; D gene: TRBD1; V gene: TRBV19
CDR3 protein: CASSSLSGNTEAFF; CDR3 DNA: TGTGCCAGCAGCTCCCTTAGTGGGAACACTGAAGCTTTCTTT; J gene: TRBJ1-1; clone size: NA; D gene: NA; V gene: TRBV7-3
CDR3 protein: CASSRARGQPQHF; CDR3 DNA: TGTGCCAGCAGTCGCGCTAGGGGTCAGCCCCAGCATTTT; J gene: TRBJ1-5; clone size: NA; D gene: NA; V gene: TRBV12-3/TRBV12-4
CDR3 protein: CASSVYRVEETQYF; CDR3 DNA: TGTGCCAGCAGCGTATACAGGGTTGAGGAGACCCAGTACTTC; J gene: TRBJ2-5; clone size: NA; D gene: NA; V gene: TRBV5-6
CDR3 protein: CASSNPGTGASPLHF; CDR3 DNA: TGTGCCAGCTCCAACCCGGGGACAGGGGCTTCACCCCTCCACTTT; J gene: TRBJ1-6; clone size: NA; D gene: TRBD1; V gene: TRBV11-2
CDR3 protein: CASSYSTANTGELFF; CDR3 DNA: TGTGCCAGCAGTTACTCGACAGCGAACACCGGGGAGCTGTTTTTT; J gene: TRBJ2-2; clone size: once; D gene: NA; V gene: TRBV6-5